Listed below are T cell receptor beta chains from one sample, sequenced in a study of CD8 T cells in Susac syndrome. TCRdb ran MiXCR on the immunoSEQ multiplex PCR reads and lists one entry per CDR3 protein. There are some 150,000 distinct CDR3 sequences in the sample; around 95% occur only once, and roughly 0.16% lies in the top ten. Sequencing used CD8+ T cells from PBMCs. The receptor source for this set is a human donor with multiple sclerosis. CDR3s include the opening cysteine and the closing phenylalanine or tryptophan. The order of the fields is CDR3 protein, J gene, clone size, V gene. Only some rows state a clone size, as once, few, many or a class for expanded clones.

cdr3_aa: CAWSRGNGLAGGYPYNEQFF
j_call: TRBJ2-1
clone_size: -
v_call: TRBV30

cdr3_aa: CASSRLGGLSSYEQYF
j_call: TRBJ2-7
clone_size: -
v_call: TRBV12-3/TRBV12-4

cdr3_aa: CASRGSGGVGDTQYF
j_call: TRBJ2-3
clone_size: once
v_call: TRBV30

cdr3_aa: CSARARHRDSYNEQFF
j_call: TRBJ2-1
clone_size: -
v_call: TRBV20-1

cdr3_aa: CASSQSKAGSRRTEAFF
j_call: TRBJ1-1
clone_size: -
v_call: TRBV23-1

cdr3_aa: CASSQGGQRMAYGYTF
j_call: TRBJ1-2
clone_size: -
v_call: TRBV4-2

cdr3_aa: CASSLVEETQYF
j_call: TRBJ2-5
clone_size: -
v_call: TRBV12-3/TRBV12-4

cdr3_aa: CASRTVGEAFF
j_call: TRBJ1-1
clone_size: -
v_call: TRBV25-1

cdr3_aa: CASSLDEGWGDQQETQYF
j_call: TRBJ2-5
clone_size: -
v_call: TRBV7-2

cdr3_aa: CASSLLGTGGNNEQFF
j_call: TRBJ2-1
clone_size: -
v_call: TRBV11-1

cdr3_aa: CASSFIRSSYNEQFF
j_call: TRBJ2-1
clone_size: -
v_call: TRBV27

cdr3_aa: CSVEDSHSAGANVLTF
j_call: TRBJ2-6
clone_size: -
v_call: TRBV29-1

cdr3_aa: CASSSYPVWINEQFF
j_call: TRBJ2-1
clone_size: -
v_call: TRBV6-5

cdr3_aa: CSVERGTPYEQYF
j_call: TRBJ2-7
clone_size: once
v_call: TRBV29-1

cdr3_aa: CASSHVGQDNEQFF
j_call: TRBJ2-1
clone_size: once
v_call: TRBV4-1

cdr3_aa: CASSQVGTGRAGTQYF
j_call: TRBJ2-5
clone_size: -
v_call: TRBV4-2

cdr3_aa: CSARGTSHVPRADTQYF
j_call: TRBJ2-3
clone_size: once
v_call: TRBV20-1